Described below is a single TCR beta chain sequence and its context. Its antigen is currently unknown. CDR1 is SGHTA and CDR2 is FQGNSA in the germline V gene. V lost 5 bases and J lost 7; bases outside the gene matches: 7. The CDR3 sequence is 14 residues long. Exposure to brentuximab vedotin varied, and each patient had relapsed following autologous stem cell transplantation. The data originate from a study of PD-1 blockade in classical Hodgkin lymphoma. The wider study: The study gave patients nivolumab 3 mg/kg intravenously every 2 weeks. General study points: Relapsed/refractory patients reportedly had lower baseline diversity than newly diagnosed patients. By C4D1, CD4+ diversity increased significantly, especially in complete responders.

TCRdb's table, derived via immunoSEQ multiplex PCR, lists solely in-frame clones and lacks some. The sample lists about 93,000 clones; 81% were seen once. The chain has TRBV7-2 and TRBJ2-2; TRBD2 matches 7 bases. Source: peripheral blood mononuclear cells (PBMCs), taken before the second cycle of nivolumab. The receptor was isolated from a human donor with classical Hodgkin lymphoma. CDR3 DNA: TGTGCCAGCAGCCGGGAGCGGGGAGGCGGGGAGCTGTTTTTT. It is translated as CASSRERGGGELFF.